The T cell receptor (beta chain) under discussion was sequenced for a study of blood T cell repertoires in COVID-19. Across the study: Sites across the United States, Italy and Spain contributed samples from acute and convalescent COVID-19. Nucleic acid was either cDNA or gDNA, and it came from T cells, B-cell-depleted T cells, or PBMCs.

There are 13 residues in the CDR3. Trimming pared 6 bases from V and 12 bases from J, leaving 18 bases between. This clone occurred a few times. Authors' analysis steps: The assay estimated nucleated cells by amplifying reference gene primers. TCRdb keeps only in-frame clones here, not all; method: immunoSEQ multiplex PCR. V and J calls and clone size are as listed in that table; D and trimming were resolved from the DNA. The sample contains roughly 290,000 clones, over 80% of which appear only once. The chain combines TRBV12-3 or TRBV12-4 with TRBJ1-5; tentatively, D is TRBD1 (5 bases). The sequencing input was peripheral blood. This receptor was obtained from a woman in her forties or fifties with active or convalescent COVID-19. The CDR3 DNA reads TGTGCCAGCAGAAGGGAAGGGGTAGGAAACCAGCATTTT. Its protein is CASRREGVGNQHF.